This T cell receptor beta chain came from a study of shared clonotypes between healthy human individuals. CD8 cells regarded as naive lacked CD45RO, were positively chosen for CCR7, and omitted terminally differentiated effector memory CD45RA+ cells. Profiling relied on immunoSEQ multiplex PCR, and the TCRdb table lists in-frame clones only, not all of them. This table has 500,000 to 700,000 clones, 85% to 95% appearing once. CDR3 length: 14 amino acids. Germline V gene data show CDR1 as SNHLY and CDR2 as FYNNEI. Unmatched junction bases numbered 2, after V lost 6 bases and J lost 1 base. Sequencing used naive CD8+ T cells sorted from blood. This chain joins TRBV2 and TRBJ2-3; TRBD1 matches 9 bases. This sequence originates from a woman aged 25 to 39 in good health. In nucleotides, the CDR3 is TGTGCCAGCAGAACAGGGGGCGGCACAGATACGCAGTATTTT. Its translation: CASRTGGGTDTQYF.